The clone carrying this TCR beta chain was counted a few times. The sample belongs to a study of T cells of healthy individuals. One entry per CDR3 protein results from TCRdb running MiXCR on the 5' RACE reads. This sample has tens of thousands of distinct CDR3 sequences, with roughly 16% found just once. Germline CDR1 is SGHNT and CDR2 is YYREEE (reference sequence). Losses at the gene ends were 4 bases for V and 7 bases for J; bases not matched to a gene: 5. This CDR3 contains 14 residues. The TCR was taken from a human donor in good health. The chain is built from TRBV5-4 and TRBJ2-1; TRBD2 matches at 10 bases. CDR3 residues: CASSLAGDWNEQFF. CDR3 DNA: TGTGCCAGCAGCCTAGCGGGAGATTGGAATGAGCAGTTCTTC.